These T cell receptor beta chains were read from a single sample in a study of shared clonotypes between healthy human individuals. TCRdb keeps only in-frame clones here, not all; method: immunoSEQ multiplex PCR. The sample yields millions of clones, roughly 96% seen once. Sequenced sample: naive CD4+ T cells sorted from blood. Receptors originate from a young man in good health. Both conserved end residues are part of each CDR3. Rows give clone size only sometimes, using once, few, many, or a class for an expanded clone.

CDR3aa: CASSTGQGSNVLTF
j_gene: TRBJ2-6
len: 14
abundance: NA
v_gene: TRBV6-6

CDR3aa: CASSKVRVVSSTDTQYF
j_gene: TRBJ2-3
len: 17
abundance: NA
v_gene: TRBV21-1

CDR3aa: CASSNQGFDSPLHF
j_gene: TRBJ1-6
len: 14
abundance: once
v_gene: TRBV19

CDR3aa: CASSLHTSGLSNEQFF
j_gene: TRBJ2-1
len: 16
abundance: NA
v_gene: TRBV11-2

CDR3aa: CASSQDQDQPQHF
j_gene: TRBJ1-5
len: 13
abundance: NA
v_gene: TRBV14

CDR3aa: CASSLEAGGGTYEQYF
j_gene: TRBJ2-7
len: 16
abundance: NA
v_gene: TRBV5-1

CDR3aa: CAWSPTFRQDRDYGYTF
j_gene: TRBJ1-2
len: 17
abundance: NA
v_gene: TRBV30

CDR3aa: CASRLGGAQETQYF
j_gene: TRBJ2-5
len: 14
abundance: NA
v_gene: TRBV7-6

CDR3aa: CASRIEGTDGYTF
j_gene: TRBJ1-2
len: 13
abundance: NA
v_gene: TRBV5-4

CDR3aa: CASSEGQGYHYTF
j_gene: TRBJ1-2
len: 13
abundance: NA
v_gene: TRBV25-1

CDR3aa: CASGGTGGVNTEAFF
j_gene: TRBJ1-1
len: 15
abundance: NA
v_gene: TRBV2

CDR3aa: CASSQDRNPAYEQYF
j_gene: TRBJ2-7
len: 15
abundance: NA
v_gene: TRBV4-1

CDR3aa: CASARTGGPYEQYF
j_gene: TRBJ2-7
len: 14
abundance: NA
v_gene: TRBV4-1

CDR3aa: CASSSKTPGGAAEAFF
j_gene: TRBJ1-1
len: 16
abundance: NA
v_gene: TRBV27